This TCR beta chain was observed in a study of blood T cells in healthy people across ages. Study results and limitations: Aged donors had fewer naive CD4+ cells and lower diversity than long-lived donors. Samples with more naive T cells showed higher observed beta diversity. The study lacked donor CMV status, which possibly confounded expanded clonotype changes.

Through a sample-barcoded 5' primer and a J-beta primer mix, a second PCR was run for roughly 7 to 12 cycles. TCRdb redid the calling of the 5' RACE reads with MiXCR, one entry per CDR3 protein. The sample lists around 750,000 distinct CDR3 sequences, around half occurring once. Germline V lookup: CDR1 MNHEY, CDR2 SVGAGI. V lost 6 bases to trimming and J lost 10 bases, with 13 bases between them. CDR3 length equals 12 residues. Notes on this clonotype: Its antigen remains unknown.

The source is an elderly man in good health. The sequenced sample consisted of blood. The chain employs TRBV6-5 and TRBJ2-1; D gene uncertain. The CDR3 is CASRAPTREQFF. As DNA, the CDR3 is TGTGCCAGCAGGGCGCCTACGAGGGAGCAGTTCTTC.